This T cell receptor (beta chain) was identified in a study of blood T cell repertoires in COVID-19. The CDR3 spans 14 residues. Germline lookup yields CDR1 SGHTA and CDR2 FQGNSA. Trimming shortened V by 2 bases and J by 0 bases, and 5 bases separated the two germline ends. Data came from immunoSEQ multiplex PCR; TCRdb stores just in-frame clones and leaves some out. The data show under 250,000 clones, around 86% seen once. Sample: peripheral blood. The clonotype originates from a woman over 75 with COVID-19, enrolled during active disease. The chain recombines TRBV7-2 with TRBJ2-1; D gene unclear. In DNA, the CDR3 is TGTGCCAGCAGCTTACTCCTCTCCTACAATGAGCAGTTCTTC. The encoded protein is CASSLLLSYNEQFF.